The 15 T cell receptor beta chains below all came from one sample that was sequenced in a study of T cells in Graves' hyperthyroidism and ophthalmopathy (dated by TCRdb to between 2018 and 2021). Library construction relied on multiplex PCR. Sequenced on an Illumina HiSeq 2000. The TCR beta CDR3 regions were amplified from the RNA transcripts. The first round of RT-PCR for the TCR CDR3 was performed with the HTBI primer set and the Qiagen OneStep RT-PCR kit. TCRdb applied fastp at Q25 and MiXCR to the public reads, then kept only in-frame beta chains. All rows with the same CDR3 protein become a single entry with the most common DNA and genes. The sample has 350,000 or so distinct CDR3 sequences on record, approximately 18% of them singletons. Around 50% of the sample lies in the top ten. The sequenced sample was blood. The source is a woman aged 45-65 years with Graves' hyperthyroidism.

The chain uses TRBV5-6 and TRBJ1-6; D may be TRBD1 (5 bases). Trimming left V 0 bases short and J 6 bases short, with 7 bases between. CDR3 size: 14 residues. The V gene's germline CDR1 is SGHDT and CDR2 YYEEEE. The CDR3 here is CASSLGQLNSPLHF. The DNA for the CDR3 is TGTGCCAGCAGCTTGGGACAGCTTAATTCACCCCTCCACTTT.

This chain links TRBV24-1 with TRBJ2-7; the D is unclear. Looked up from germline, CDR1 is KGHDR and CDR2 is SFDVKD. V dropped 4 bases and J dropped 1 base, with 10 bases sitting between them. This CDR3 is 14 amino acids long. The CDR3 reads CATSDPTESYEQYF. Written as DNA, the CDR3 is TGTGCCACCAGTGACCCGACGGAATCCTACGAGCAGTACTTC.

This clonotype appeared a few times. The rearrangement uses TRBV7-3 and TRBJ2-5, with 11 bases identical to TRBD1. Unmatched junction bases numbered 2, after V lost 5 bases and J lost 3 bases. Germline V gene data show CDR1 as SGHTA and CDR2 as FQGTGA. The CDR3 is made up of 14 amino acids. CDR3 amino acids: CASSRTGGEETQYF. The CDR3 DNA sequence: TGTGCCAGCAGCCGGACAGGGGGCGAAGAGACCCAGTACTTC.

This clonotype has at least ten counts. The chain links TRBV30 to TRBJ2-5; possible D gene TRBD1, 6 bases. V lost 1 base to trimming and J lost 4 bases, with 22 bases between them. This CDR3 is built from 17 residues. Germline V gene sequence: CDR1 GTSNPN, CDR2 SVGIG (reference sequence). CDR3 sequence reads: CAWSALRQAGRGETQYF. Written as DNA, the CDR3 is TGTGCCTGGAGTGCCCTGCGACAGGCCGGTAGGGGAGAGACCCAGTACTTC.

This clonotype showed up many times. The V and J genes are TRBV13 and TRBJ1-1; the D gene is possibly TRBD1 (5 bases). Trimming stripped 5 bases from V and 3 bases from J, with 13 bases between. In germline, CDR1 is PRHDT, CDR2 FYEKMQ (reference sequence). The CDR3 extends over 14 amino acids. The CDR3: CASSRGLGDTEAFF. DNA of the CDR3: TGTGCCAGCAGCAGGGGCCTTGGGGACACTGAAGCTTTCTTT.

This clonotype was recorded many times. The CDR3 here is CASSQLPAEAFF. In nucleotides, the CDR3 is TGTGCCAGCAGCCAGCTCCCGGCCGAAGCTTTCTTT. J is TRBJ1-1 and V is TRBV11-1; D uncertain. Trimming removed 5 bases from V and 8 bases from J, with 12 bases in between. Germline V gene data show CDR1 as SGHAT and CDR2 as FQDESV (reference sequence). This CDR3 has 12 residues.

This clonotype was detected ten times or more. V is TRBV28 and J is TRBJ1-1; D is ambiguous. CDR3 length: 13 amino acids. Germline V gene lookup returns CDR1 MDHEN and CDR2 SYDVKM. Trimming pared 5 bases from V and 7 bases from J, leaving 14 bases between. CDR3 sequence: CASSRAPGGEAFF. CDR3 bases: TGTGCCAGCAGTCGGGCACCGGGTGGTGAAGCTTTCTTT. Based on the CDR3 plus reference TRBV28 and TRBJ1-1, the full variable domain is DVKVTQSSRYLVKRTGEKVFLECVQDMDHENMFWYRQDPGLGLRLIYFSYDVKMKEKGDIPEGYSVSREKKERFSLILESASTNQTSMYLCASSRAPGGEAFFGQGTRLTVV.

This clonotype was seen a handful of times. The chain carries TRBV2 and TRBJ2-2, with 9 bases that match TRBD2. Germline lookup yields CDR1 SNHLY and CDR2 FYNNEI. The CDR3 runs to 12 residues. J was trimmed by 7 bases and V by 9 bases; bases with no gene match: 3. CDR3 nucleotide sequence: TGTGCCAGTGGACTAGCGCGCGGGGAGCTGTTTTTT. Translation gives CASGLARGELFF. The full variable domain, completed using reference TRBV2 and TRBJ2-2, is EPEVTQTPSHQVTQMGQEVILRCVPISNHLYFYWYRQILGQKVEFLVSFYNNEISEKSEIFDDQFSVERPDGSNFTLKIRSTKLEDSAMYFCASGLARGELFFGEGSRLTVL.

The chain combines TRBV4-1 with TRBJ1-5; D is uncertain. Trimming left V 1 base short and J 0 bases short, with 7 bases between. The CDR3 extends over 15 amino acids. Looked up from germline, CDR1 is MGHRA and CDR2 is YSYEKL. CDR3 sequence: CASSQAASSNQPQHF. The CDR3 nucleotides read TGCGCCAGCAGCCAAGCCGCCTCTAGCAATCAGCCCCAGCATTTT.

There are many counts of this clonotype. This rearrangement joins TRBV7-8 to TRBJ1-5; D might be TRBD1 (5 bases). In germline, CDR1 is SGHVS, CDR2 FQNEAQ. V lost 6 bases and J lost 2, with 14 bases in between. CDR3 length: 15 amino acids. CDR3 region: CASSPGTAGNQPQHF. DNA for the CDR3: TGTGCCAGCAGTCCAGGGACGGCCGGCAATCAGCCCCAGCATTTT. The variable domain in full, completed from reference TRBV7-8 and TRBJ1-5, reads GAGVSQSPRYKVAKRGQDVALRCDPISGHVSLFWYQQALGQGPEFLTYFQNEAQLDKSGLPSDRFFAERPEGSVSTLKIQRTQQEDSAVYLCASSPGTAGNQPQHFGDGTRLSIL.

In the case of this clonotype: A read error may explain this, as a much larger clone is one base away. The chain has TRBV27 and TRBJ2-1; no definite D call. The germline CDR1 and CDR2 sequences are MNHEY and SMNVEV (reference sequence). The length of the CDR3 is 12 residues. The CDR3 nucleotides are TGTGCCGGCAGTCAGACGTCCAATGAGCAGTTCTTC. Encoded protein: CAGSQTSNEQFF.

CDR3 DNA sequence: TGTGCCAGCTCACCTGGGACACGCTACGAGCAGTACTTC. The encoded protein is CASSPGTRYEQYF. This rearrangement joins TRBV18 to TRBJ2-7; a possible D gene is TRBD1 (6 bases). The V and J ends lost 3 bases and 3 bases respectively, with 9 bases between them. The germline CDR1 and CDR2 sequences are KGHSH and LQKENI. This CDR3 comprises 13 residues.

This clonotype showed up just a few times. The chain couples TRBV4-1 to TRBJ1-2; the D gene is possibly TRBD1 (5 bases). V lost 0 bases, J lost 7 bases, and 9 bases lay in between. CDR1 MGHRA and CDR2 YSYEKL come from the germline V gene. This CDR3 contains 13 residues. The CDR3 DNA reads TGCGCCAGCAGCCAAGAAGGGGCGGTTGGCTACACCTTC. Protein: CASSQEGAVGYTF.

A single count supports this clonotype. A single base separates this from a much larger clone, so it may be a read error. The rearrangement joins TRBV7-9 to TRBJ1-5; D not resolved. The CDR3 consists of 12 residues. Germline V gene data show CDR1 as SEHNR and CDR2 as FQNEAQ (reference sequence). CDR3 sequence: CARSSNLQPQHF. CDR3 nucleotide sequence: TGTGCCAGAAGCTCCAACCTCCAGCCCCAGCATTTT.

The sample holds many counts of this clonotype. The chain employs TRBV20-1 and TRBJ1-1; D remains ambiguous. This CDR3 spans 12 amino acids. Trimming cost V 1 base and J 3 bases, with 6 bases left between them. Germline CDR1 reads DFQATT; CDR2 reads SNEGSKA (reference sequence). The CDR3 region is CSARAKDTEAFF. CDR3 bases: TGCAGTGCTAGAGCTAAGGACACTGAAGCTTTCTTT.